The rows below give T cell receptor beta chains drawn from one sample of a study of blood T cell repertoires in COVID-19. Measured with immunoSEQ multiplex PCR; TCRdb has only the in-frame clones, and not every one. The table lists more than 85,000 clones, 76% of them singletons. The sample consisted of peripheral blood. The receptor source for this set is a woman older than 75 with acute or convalescent COVID-19. The CDR3 runs from the conserved cysteine through the conserved F or W. A D gene is named only where the DNA matches it firmly. Only part of the rows carry a size: once, few, many, or a class if the clone is expanded.

>TRBJ1-1|TRBD1|.|TRBV9
CASSVVPTGVNTEAFF
TGTGCCAGCAGCGTAGTCCCAACAGGGGTTAACACTGAAGCTTTCTTT
>TRBJ1-2|.|.|TRBV15
CATRGPIGALYYGYTF
TGTGCCACCAGGGGTCCTATCGGAGCTTTGTACTATGGCTACACCTTC
>TRBJ1-5|.|few|TRBV21-1
CASTGGTGGPLSNQPQHF
TGTGCCAGCACCGGGGGGACAGGGGGCCCCCTTAGCAATCAGCCCCAGCATTTT
>TRBJ2-5|.|many|TRBV10-3
CAIGAVQETQYF
TGTGCCATCGGGGCGGTCCAAGAGACCCAGTACTTC
>TRBJ1-1|TRBD1|.|TRBV3-1/TRBV3-2
CASSQGQGEAFF
TGTGCCAGCAGCCAGGGACAGGGCGAAGCTTTCTTT
>TRBJ2-1|TRBD1|.|TRBV15
CATSRDPGTEGYNEQFF
TGTGCCACCAGCAGAGATCCCGGGACAGAGGGCTACAATGAGCAGTTCTTC
>TRBJ2-3|.|once|TRBV3-1/TRBV3-2
CASSQGTSPTDTQYF
TGTGCCAGCAGCCAAGGTACTAGCCCCACAGATACGCAGTATTTT
>TRBJ1-1|.|.|TRBV19
CASLTTYRSTEAFF
TGTGCCAGCCTAACCACCTATCGTAGCACTGAAGCTTTCTTT
>TRBJ1-4|TRBD1|.|TRBV7-9
CASSTGTGLEKLFF
TGTGCCAGCAGCACCGGGACAGGGCTTGAAAAACTGTTTTTT
>TRBJ2-3|.|.|TRBV14
CASSPRADTQYF
TGTGCCAGCAGTCCCAGGGCAGATACGCAGTATTTT
>TRBJ2-7|.|.|TRBV7-2
CASSTTSGAYEQYF
TGTGCCAGCAGCACAACCTCGGGGGCCTACGAGCAGTACTTC
>TRBJ1-1|.|.|TRBV7-8
CASSLVRGLEAFF
TGTGCCAGCAGCTTAGTCAGGGGCCTTGAAGCTTTCTTT
>TRBJ2-1|TRBD1|few|TRBV30
CAWSPNRGYNEQFF
TGTGCCTGGAGTCCGAACAGGGGATACAATGAGCAGTTCTTC
>TRBJ2-3|.|.|TRBV7-2
CASSRGTWGAQYF
TGTGCCAGCAGCCGAGGGACTTGGGGGGCGCAGTATTTT
>TRBJ1-3|TRBD1|.|TRBV6-6
CASSTGQGNTIYF
TGTGCCAGCAGTACGGGACAGGGAAACACCATATATTTT
>TRBJ2-7|.|few|TRBV5-1
CASSFSAYEQYF
TGCGCCAGCAGCTTTTCCGCCTACGAGCAGTACTTC
>TRBJ1-1|.|.|TRBV5-1
CASSLWGVRTEAFF
TGCGCCAGCAGCTTGTGGGGGGTTCGCACTGAAGCTTTCTTT
>TRBJ1-1|.|.|TRBV5-8
CASSRRTVNTEAFF
TGTGCCAGCAGCAGGCGGACAGTAAACACTGAAGCTTTCTTT
>TRBJ1-4|.|.|TRBV10-2
CASSDPGTRGEKLFF
TGCGCCAGCAGTGACCCGGGCACACGGGGAGAAAAACTGTTTTTT
>TRBJ1-3|.|.|TRBV30
CAWSPGGNSGNTIYF
TGTGCCTGGAGTCCAGGTGGAAACTCTGGAAACACCATATATTTT
>TRBJ2-1|TRBD1|.|TRBV7-2
CASSLDGDRGRRHEQFF
TGTGCCAGCAGCTTAGACGGTGACAGGGGGCGCAGGCATGAGCAGTTCTTC
>TRBJ1-6|.|.|TRBV30
CAWSVPGSPLHF
TGTGCCTGGAGTGTACCGGGGTCACCCCTCCACTTT
>TRBJ2-7|.|once|TRBV5-1
CASSLDIEGSDEQYF
TGCGCCAGCAGCTTGGATATCGAGGGTTCGGACGAGCAGTACTTC
>TRBJ1-2|TRBD1|.|TRBV27
CASSLRGQGQYGYTF
TGTGCCAGCAGTTTACGTGGACAGGGTCAATATGGCTACACCTTC
>TRBJ2-3|.|.|TRBV15
CATRGHRNIDYTDTQYF
TGTGCCACCAGGGGCCACAGGAACATCGATTACACAGATACGCAGTATTTT
>TRBJ2-1|TRBD2|.|TRBV27
CASRKLAGAYNEQFF
TGTGCCAGCAGAAAACTAGCGGGGGCTTACAATGAGCAGTTCTTC
>TRBJ1-3|.|.|TRBV7-9
CASSLAGSYSGNTIYF
TGTGCCAGCAGCTTAGCCGGGTCCTACTCTGGAAACACCATATATTTT
>TRBJ2-5|TRBD2|once|TRBV11-2
CASSLDGNAGGQETQYF
TGTGCCAGCAGCTTAGATGGTAACGCGGGGGGACAAGAGACCCAGTACTTC
>TRBJ2-7|TRBD2|.|TRBV7-8
CASSFFGGGGYEQYF
TGTGCCAGCAGCTTTTTCGGGGGGGGAGGCTACGAGCAGTACTTC
>TRBJ1-2|TRBD1|.|TRBV28
CATTTGDHGYTF
TGTGCCACCACGACAGGGGATCATGGCTACACCTTC
>TRBJ2-3|TRBD1|.|TRBV24-1
CATSDPGTVTDTQYF
TGTGCCACCAGTGATCCGGGGACAGTCACAGATACGCAGTATTTT
>TRBJ1-5|TRBD1|few|TRBV7-8
CASSLEHGTGEVGDNQPQHF
TGTGCCAGCAGCTTAGAACACGGGACAGGGGAAGTGGGGGACAATCAGCCCCAGCATTTT
>TRBJ1-4|TRBD1|.|TRBV6-2/TRBV6-3
CASSLYRTGSNEKLFF
TGTGCCAGCAGTCTATACCGGACAGGATCTAATGAAAAACTGTTTTTT
>TRBJ2-7|.|few|TRBV30
CAWSGYGASVNEQYF
TGTGCCTGGAGTGGGTATGGGGCCTCGGTGAACGAGCAGTACTTC
>TRBJ2-7|.|once|TRBV29-1
CSVGAGAPYEQYF
TGCAGCGTTGGGGCAGGGGCTCCCTACGAGCAGTACTTC
>TRBJ2-7|TRBD1|.|TRBV3-1/TRBV3-2
CASSQDPGTGSSYEQYF
TGTGCCAGCAGCCAAGATCCCGGGACAGGGAGCTCCTACGAGCAGTACTTC
>TRBJ2-1|TRBD2|.|TRBV5-1
CASSFGLAGVNEQFF
TGCGCCAGCAGCTTCGGCCTAGCGGGAGTCAATGAGCAGTTCTTC
>TRBJ1-2|TRBD1|.|TRBV18
CASSPITDRDGYTF
TGTGCCAGCTCACCCATAACGGACAGGGATGGCTACACCTTC
>TRBJ2-7|.|.|TRBV7-2
CASSHTTGTYEQCF
TGTGCCAGCAGCCATACGACAGGTACCTACGAGCAGTGCTTC
>TRBJ1-1|TRBD1|.|TRBV7-2
CASSSRKGGSNTEAFF
TGTGCCAGCAGCTCCAGGAAAGGGGGCTCAAACACTGAAGCTTTCTTT
>TRBJ2-5|.|.|TRBV3-1/TRBV3-2
CASSQRGPQETQYF
TGTGCCAGCAGCCAGCGGGGGCCCCAAGAGACCCAGTACTTC
>TRBJ2-2|TRBD1|few|TRBV28
CASSSTGGNTGELFF
TGTGCCAGCAGCTCGACAGGGGGCAACACCGGGGAGCTGTTTTTT
>TRBJ2-3|TRBD1|.|TRBV24-1
CATSDPTGQLDTQYF
TGTGCCACCAGTGACCCCACGGGACAGTTAGATACGCAGTATTTT
>TRBJ1-2|.|.|TRBV19
CATKLAANYGYTF
TGTGCCACTAAATTGGCGGCTAACTATGGCTACACCTTC
>TRBJ2-7|.|.|TRBV14
CASSRGMVQEQYF
TGTGCCAGCAGCCGAGGGATGGTTCAAGAGCAGTACTTC